The 6 T cell receptor beta chains listed next were all sequenced from one sample in a study of T cells of healthy individuals. TCRdb reprocessed the 5' RACE reads with MiXCR, giving one entry per CDR3 protein. The data contain some 69,000 distinct CDR3 sequences, 15% to 20% of them singletons. Receptor source: a human donor in good health.

This clonotype was detected a few times. This chain connects TRBV5-1 to TRBJ2-2; D not certain. This CDR3 region has 13 residues. Trimming took off 2 bases at V and 6 bases at J, with 8 bases between the two ends. Germline V gene lookup returns CDR1 SGHRS and CDR2 YFSETQ. CDR3 in amino acids: CASSFHLAGELFF. The CDR3 nucleotides are TGCGCCAGCAGCTTCCACTTGGCCGGGGAGCTGTTTTTT.

At least ten counts were recorded for this clonotype. This chain links TRBV4-2 with TRBJ2-7; D is unclear. V lost 0 bases, J lost 3 bases, and 9 bases lay in between. The CDR3 is made up of 14 amino acids. Looked up from germline, CDR1 is LGHNA and CDR2 is YNFKEQ. The CDR3 loop reads CASSQEFGYYEQYF. The CDR3 bases are TGTGCCAGCAGCCAAGAATTTGGGTACTACGAGCAGTACTTC.

This clonotype was detected a few times. V gene TRBV20-1 combines with J gene TRBJ2-1; 8 nucleotides line up with TRBD2. V lost 7 bases to trimming and J lost 5 bases; unmatched junction nucleotides: 10. Germline assignment: CDR1 DFQATT and CDR2 SNEGSKA (reference sequence). The CDR3 consists of 14 residues. CDR3: CSVLSTSAHNEQFF. DNA of the CDR3: TGCAGTGTCCTTTCGACTAGCGCTCACAATGAGCAGTTCTTC.

Concerning this clonotype itself: A much larger clone differs by one base, so this may be a read error. Because it lacks the conserved phenylalanine or tryptophan at the end, this CDR3 is likely a read error. DNA for the CDR3: TGCGCCAGCAGCCAAGATACGGGACAGATCTACGAGCAGTACTAC. Protein product: CASSQDTGQIYEQYY. The chain couples TRBV4-3 to TRBJ2-7; 7 bases agree with TRBD1. Per the germline V gene, CDR1 is LGHNA and CDR2 is YSLEER. The CDR3 spans 15 residues. Trimming at V came to 0 bases and at J to 3 bases, leaving 5 bases not matched to a gene.

The chain combines TRBV7-2 with TRBJ2-1, with 12 positions matching TRBD2. Germline V gene data show CDR1 as SGHTA and CDR2 as FQGNSA. V lost 2 bases to trimming and J lost 0 bases; unmatched junction nucleotides: 5. This CDR3 comprises 18 residues. CDR3 coding DNA: TGTGCCAGCAGCTTAAGGACTAGCGGGATTAGCTCCTACAATGAGCAGTTCTTC. As protein: CASSLRTSGISSYNEQFF.

The chain is built from TRBV28 and TRBJ1-4; TRBD1 agrees at 7 bases. The trim removed 3 bases at V and 7 bases at J, leaving 5 bases unmatched. This CDR3 region has 14 residues. Germline V gives CDR1 MDHEN, CDR2 SYDVKM. The CDR3 here is CASSFRGGSEKLFF. CDR3 bases: TGTGCCAGCAGTTTCCGAGGGGGCAGTGAAAAACTGTTTTTT.